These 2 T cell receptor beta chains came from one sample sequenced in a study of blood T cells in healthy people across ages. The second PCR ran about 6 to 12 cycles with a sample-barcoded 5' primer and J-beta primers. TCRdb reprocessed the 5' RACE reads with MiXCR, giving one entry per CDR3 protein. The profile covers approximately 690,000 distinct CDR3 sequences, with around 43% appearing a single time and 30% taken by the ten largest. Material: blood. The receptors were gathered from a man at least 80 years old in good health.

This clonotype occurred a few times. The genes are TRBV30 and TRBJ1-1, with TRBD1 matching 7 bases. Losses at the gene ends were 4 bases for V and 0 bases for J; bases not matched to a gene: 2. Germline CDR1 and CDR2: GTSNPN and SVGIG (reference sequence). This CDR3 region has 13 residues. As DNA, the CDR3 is TGTGCCTGGAAGGGACAGTTGAACACTGAAGCTTTCTTT. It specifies CAWKGQLNTEAFF.

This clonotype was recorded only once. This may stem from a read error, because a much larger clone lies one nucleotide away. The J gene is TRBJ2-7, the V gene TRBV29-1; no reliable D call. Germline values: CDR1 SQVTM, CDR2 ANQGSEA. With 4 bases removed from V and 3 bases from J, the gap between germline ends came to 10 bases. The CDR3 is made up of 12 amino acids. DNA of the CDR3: TGCAGCGTTGCCATTTCGGGCTACGAGCAGTACTTC. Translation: CSVAISGYEQYF.